The TCR beta chain described here comes from a study of identical twins. Regarding the study as a whole: Its conclusions, products of cross-sectional statistical analysis, did not come from following the same donors. Out-of-frame alpha sequences common to twins were enriched for low generation probability.

Remarks on this clonotype: Its target is unknown.

Healthy Caucasians were all of the donors. Germline V gene sequence: CDR1 MGHRA, CDR2 YSYEKL. This CDR3 has 15 residues. The V and J ends lost 1 base and 10 bases, in that order; junction bases with no gene match: 6. Unique molecular identifiers were in the cDNA, with template-switch universal primer binding. One entry per CDR3 protein results from TCRdb running MiXCR on the 5' RACE reads. The table includes 690,000 or so distinct CDR3 sequences, around 5.7% detected once. This sequence originates from a man aged 18-30 years in good health. The chain has TRBV4-1 and TRBJ2-1; 11 nucleotides line up with TRBD2. Sequences were obtained from naive T cells sorted from blood. This CDR3 is CASSQAASGRHEQFF. The CDR3 DNA is TGCGCCAGCAGCCAAGCGGCTAGCGGGAGGCACGAGCAGTTCTTC.